Below are 27 T cell receptor beta chains sequenced from a single sample in a study of T cells in Graves' hyperthyroidism and ophthalmopathy. Regions amplified from RNA transcripts were the TCR beta CDR3 regions. An initial round of RT-PCR targeting the TCR CDR3 relied on the HTBI primer set. One entry per CDR3 protein, called by TCRdb with MiXCR from the multiplex PCR reads. The table has more than 650,000 distinct CDR3 sequences, around 13% seen once. Sequencing was done on a sample of blood. Source of these receptors: a young woman with Graves' hyperthyroidism.

This chain joins TRBV7-9 and TRBJ1-1, with D hard to call. The CDR3 sequence is 14 residues long. Deletions cut 3 bases from V and 1 base from J, with 9 bases between. CDR1 and CDR2 from the germline V gene are SEHNR and FQNEAQ (reference sequence). The CDR3 protein is CASSLTLQNTEAFF. Written as DNA, the CDR3 is TGTGCCAGCAGCTTGACACTCCAGAACACTGAAGCTTTCTTT. The full variable domain, with the rest looked up from reference TRBV7-9 and TRBJ1-1, is DTGVSQNPRHKITKRGQNVTFRCDPISEHNRLYWYRQTLGQGPEFLTYFQNEAQLEKSRLLSDRFSAERPKGSFSTLEIQRTEQGDSAMYLCASSLTLQNTEAFFGQGTRLTVV.

This clonotype has a handful of counts. This chain connects TRBV5-1 to TRBJ1-1, with D possibly being TRBD1 (5 bases). V was shortened by 3 bases and J by 1 base, with 16 bases between the two germline ends. Germline values: CDR1 SGHRS, CDR2 YFSETQ. The CDR3 contains 16 residues. The CDR3 protein is CASSSSRDSSNTEAFF. For the CDR3, the DNA is TGCGCCAGCAGCTCCTCCCGCGACAGCTCGAACACTGAAGCTTTCTTT.

In this sample, this clonotype turned up many times. This sequence joins TRBV18 and TRBJ1-4, with D unresolved. The germline V and J ends were trimmed by 2 bases and 7 bases, with 11 bases remaining between them. Germline V lookup: CDR1 KGHSH, CDR2 LQKENI. CDR3 size: 14 residues. The CDR3 here is CASSPGVSSEKLFF. In DNA, the CDR3 is TGTGCCAGCTCACCAGGGGTATCCAGTGAAAAACTGTTTTTT.

This clonotype came up many times. The J gene is TRBJ2-7, the V gene TRBV7-9, with D uncertain. CDR1 is SEHNR, CDR2 FQNEAQ, per germline (reference sequence). Trimming left V 7 bases short and J 0 bases short, with 13 bases between. The CDR3 is made up of 14 amino acids. CDR3 region: CASTSGQSSYEQYF. As DNA, the CDR3 is TGTGCCAGCACCTCGGGCCAAAGCTCCTACGAGCAGTACTTC.

The table lists this clonotype with a few counts. The chain couples TRBV20-1 to TRBJ2-7, with TRBD2 identical over 8 bases. This CDR3 comprises 13 residues. Germline V gene data show CDR1 as DFQATT and CDR2 as SNEGSKA (reference sequence). The junction had 10 bases not matched to a gene; V was cut back by 7 bases and J by 5 bases. The CDR3 DNA follows: TGCAGTGTAGCGGGGAGATCAAACAACGAGCAGTACTTC. Its translation: CSVAGRSNNEQYF.

This clonotype was counted between two and nine times. This chain uses TRBV2 with TRBJ2-4; D may be TRBD2 (6 bases). The germline CDR1 and CDR2 sequences are SNHLY and FYNNEI. This CDR3 is 15 amino acids long. Trimming took 3 bases from V and 0 from J, leaving 9 bases between them. CDR3 region: CASSDGGLAKNIQYF. The CDR3 coding sequence is TGTGCCAGCAGTGACGGGGGTTTAGCCAAAAACATTCAGTACTTC.

This clonotype was observed many times. V is TRBV11-2 and J is TRBJ2-7, with 9 bases lining up with TRBD1. Germline V CDR1 and CDR2: SGHAT, FQNNGV. The CDR3 spans 14 residues. The ends lost 6 bases at V and 3 bases at J; junction bases unmatched: 6. This CDR3 is CASSWGTGNYEQYF. The CDR3 coding sequence is TGTGCCAGCAGTTGGGGGACAGGGAACTACGAGCAGTACTTC.

This clonotype occurred many times. The rearrangement links TRBV28 to TRBJ1-1, with 7 nucleotides matching TRBD1. CDR1 and CDR2 from the germline V gene are MDHEN and SYDVKM. Germline trimming cut 5 bases from V and 1 base from J; bases unmatched to any gene: 7. The CDR3 has 15 amino acids. CDR3 coding DNA: TGTGCCAGCAGTGCCGCGGGACAGCCGAACACTGAAGCTTTCTTT. It translates to CASSAAGQPNTEAFF. The full variable domain, completed using reference TRBV28 and TRBJ1-1, is DVKVTQSSRYLVKRTGEKVFLECVQDMDHENMFWYRQDPGLGLRLIYFSYDVKMKEKGDIPEGYSVSREKKERFSLILESASTNQTSMYLCASSAAGQPNTEAFFGQGTRLTVV.

This clonotype was counted at least ten times. This chain connects TRBV20-1 to TRBJ2-7; D possibly corresponds to TRBD2 (6 bases). Germline CDR1 and CDR2: DFQATT and SNEGSKA (reference sequence). V was clipped by 3 bases and J by 3 bases, with 18 bases between them. This CDR3 is 15 amino acids long. The CDR3 DNA follows: TGCAGTGCTAGTATGGCGACGGGACTCAACTACGAGCAGTACTTC. It specifies CSASMATGLNYEQYF.

This clonotype was detected only a few times. One base away lies a much larger clone, so this may be a sequencing read error. The chain joins TRBV7-2 to TRBJ2-7, with no clear D. Per the germline V gene, CDR1 is SGHTA and CDR2 is FQGNSA. V was cut by 1 base and J by 7 bases, with 11 bases left in between. The CDR3 totals 13 residues. The CDR3 sequence: CASSLESPNEQYF. The CDR3 DNA sequence: TGTGCCAGCAGCTTAGAATCCCCCAATGAGCAGTACTTC. Supplemented by reference TRBV7-2 and TRBJ2-7, the full variable domain reads GAGVSQSPSNKVTEKGKDVELRCDPISGHTALYWYRQSLGQGLEFLIYFQGNSAPDKSGLPSDRFSAERTGGSVSTLTIQRTQQEDSAVYLCASSLESPNEQYFGPGTRLTVT.

This clonotype was seen many times. This sequence joins TRBV2 and TRBJ2-1; no reliable D call. The germline V and J ends were trimmed by 8 bases and 5 bases, with 7 bases remaining between them. The CDR3 loop spans 11 amino acids. The germline V gene has CDR1 SNHLY and CDR2 FYNNEI. The CDR3 spells CASAVHNEQFF. The DNA of the CDR3 is TGTGCCAGCGCGGTCCACAATGAGCAGTTCTTC.

This clonotype was detected a few times. This chain joins TRBV5-1 and TRBJ2-1, with 9 bases that match TRBD2. CDR1 and CDR2 from the germline V gene are SGHRS and YFSETQ. Losses at the gene ends were 0 bases for V and 6 bases for J; bases not matched to a gene: 4. The CDR3 has 15 amino acids. The CDR3 protein is CASSLGGLAPNEQFF. CDR3 coding DNA: TGCGCCAGCAGCTTGGGGGGACTAGCTCCCAATGAGCAGTTCTTC.

The table lists this clonotype with many counts. The CDR3 nucleotides are TGTGCCAGCAGTTTATACCCGTCAGGCTCCACAGATACGCAGTATTTT. Its translation: CASSLYPSGSTDTQYF. J is TRBJ2-3 and V is TRBV27; D not certain. Germline V gene data show CDR1 as MNHEY and CDR2 as SMNVEV (reference sequence). The CDR3 is 16 residues long. Trimming left V 1 base short and J 2 bases short, with 13 bases between.

This clonotype was seen ten or more times. V and J are TRBV7-9 and TRBJ1-5; D is unclear. Between the trimmed V and J ends, which lost 1 base and 11 bases, there was a span of 15 bases. The CDR3 has 14 amino acids. CDR1 SEHNR and CDR2 FQNEAQ come from the germline V gene (reference sequence). In nucleotides, the CDR3 is TGTGCCAGCAGCTTAGAGGTCCGGGGTTCGACCCAGCATTTT. Protein sequence: CASSLEVRGSTQHF.

A few counts support this clonotype. The chain employs TRBV10-3 and TRBJ2-7, with D perhaps assigned TRBD1 or TRBD2 (5 bases each). The CDR3 consists of 15 residues. The V gene's germline CDR1 is ENHRY and CDR2 SYGVKD. The V gene lost 3 bases and the J gene lost 6 bases, with 18 bases spanning the gap. The CDR3 reads CAISDPGTPCCEQYF. Here the CDR3 DNA reads TGTGCCATCAGTGATCCCGGGACGCCTTGTTGCGAGCAGTACTTC.

This clonotype was seen many times. This rearrangement joins TRBV29-1 to TRBJ2-7, with D possibly matching TRBD2 (5 bases). Germline CDR1 reads SQVTM; CDR2 reads ANQGSEA. Trimming stripped 7 bases from V and 7 bases from J, with 11 bases between. This CDR3 spans 10 amino acids. CDR3 in amino acids: CSALTGEQYF. Here the CDR3 DNA reads TGCAGCGCTCTTACGGGGGAGCAGTACTTC.

In this sample, this clonotype turned up many times. The rearrangement uses TRBV6-5 and TRBJ2-7, with a tentative D call TRBD1 (6 bases). V lost 1 base to trimming and J lost 9 bases, with 19 bases between them. CDR3 length: 15 amino acids. Germline V lookup: CDR1 MNHEY, CDR2 SVGAGI. CDR3 region: CASSYFDRPPFGQYF. The CDR3 bases are TGTGCCAGCAGTTACTTCGACAGGCCCCCTTTTGGGCAGTACTTC.

This clonotype was detected ten times or more. The gene calls are TRBV18 and TRBJ2-1, with D unresolved. This CDR3 spans 16 amino acids. CDR1 is KGHSH, CDR2 LQKENI, per germline. Deletions cut 3 bases from V and 7 bases from J, with 19 bases between. CDR3 sequence: CASSPYALPSSNEQFF. The CDR3 region has the DNA TGTGCCAGCTCACCCTACGCCCTACCCTCCTCGAATGAGCAGTTCTTC.

This clonotype was recorded a few times. The conserved closing phenylalanine or tryptophan is absent in this CDR3, likely reflecting a read error. V is TRBV20-1 and J is TRBJ2-7; no clear D gene. Trimming left V 2 bases short and J 6 bases short, with 17 bases between. CDR1 is DFQATT and CDR2 is SNEGSKA in the germline V gene (reference sequence). The CDR3 covers 14 residues. The CDR3 loop is CSARSITPTSEQYL. The CDR3 DNA follows: TGCAGTGCTAGATCCATAACACCTACAAGCGAGCAGTACCTC.

This clonotype has a handful of counts. The CDR3 loop reads CASREGATNEKLFF. DNA for the CDR3: TGTGCCAGCAGGGAGGGGGCAACTAATGAAAAACTGTTTTTT. V usage is TRBV2 and J usage is TRBJ1-4; weak D call: TRBD1 (6 bases). Germline lookup yields CDR1 SNHLY and CDR2 FYNNEI. CDR3 length: 14 amino acids. Between the trimmed V and J ends, which lost 6 bases and 0 bases, there was a span of 8 bases.

This clonotype turned up a few times. The chain has TRBV29-1 and TRBJ2-5; D is possibly TRBD2 (5 bases). The CDR3 is made up of 13 amino acids. Germline V gives CDR1 SQVTM, CDR2 ANQGSEA. The V end was cut by 3 bases, the J end by 5 bases, with 13 bases between. CDR3 protein: CSVDAGELETQYF. CDR3 in DNA: TGCAGCGTTGATGCGGGCGAGTTGGAGACCCAGTACTTC.

This clonotype turned up a few times. In DNA, the CDR3 is TGCGCCAGCAGCCATCCGGTTAAGAACACTGAAGCTTTCTTT. Amino acid sequence: CASSHPVKNTEAFF. The J gene is TRBJ1-1, the V gene TRBV4-1; D is unclear. With 3 bases removed from V and 1 base from J, the gap between germline ends came to 9 bases. The germline V gene encodes CDR1 MGHRA and CDR2 YSYEKL. This CDR3 spans 14 amino acids.

This clonotype has ten or more counts. A read error may account for a junction end that differs from germline. V usage is TRBV2 and J usage is TRBJ2-5; D is tentatively TRBD1 or TRBD2 (5 bases each). Germline loops: CDR1 SNHLY, CDR2 FYNNEI. The CDR3 runs to 13 residues. CDR3 bases: TGTGCCAGCATCCCGGGACCCCAAGTGACCCAGTACTTC. Translating it yields CASIPGPQVTQYF.

This clonotype was observed many times. The V call is TRBV6-1, the J call TRBJ2-3; 7 bases agree with TRBD1. This CDR3 contains 14 residues. Trimming removed 8 bases from V and 0 bases from J; junction bases left unmatched: 5. Germline V gene lookup returns CDR1 MNHNS and CDR2 SASEGT. The CDR3 nucleotides are TGTGCCAGCCGCCGGGACAGTAGCACAGATACGCAGTATTTT. It encodes CASRRDSSTDTQYF.

The table lists this clonotype with many counts. This chain's CDR3 is CAWSLVGPASGNTIYF. The DNA of the CDR3 is TGTGCCTGGAGTCTCGTTGGCCCTGCGTCTGGAAACACCATATATTTT. The V gene is TRBV30, the J gene TRBJ1-3, with unresolved D. Per the germline V gene, CDR1 is GTSNPN and CDR2 is SVGIG (reference sequence). Between the trimmed V and J ends, which lost 2 bases and 1 base, there was a span of 15 bases. The CDR3 runs to 16 residues.

This clonotype showed up many times. This chain links TRBV7-3 with TRBJ1-5; D is uncertain. V lost 5 bases to trimming and J lost 4 bases, with 15 bases between them. The germline V gene encodes CDR1 SGHTA and CDR2 FQGTGA. The CDR3 is made up of 15 amino acids. The CDR3 protein is CASSLTGAPNQPQHF. The CDR3 nucleotides read TGTGCCAGCAGCCTTACGGGTGCCCCGAATCAGCCCCAGCATTTT.

This clonotype was observed a handful of times. This sequence joins TRBV10-2 and TRBJ1-1; D is perhaps TRBD1 (6 bases). Germline V lookup: CDR1 WSHSY, CDR2 SAAADI. This CDR3 has 16 residues. V gave up 7 bases and J gave up 4 bases, with 22 bases separating them. CDR3 amino acids: CASTRQDPRGGTEAFF. DNA of the CDR3: TGCGCCAGCACCCGACAGGATCCTAGGGGGGGCACTGAAGCTTTCTTT.